This T cell receptor (beta chain) was recovered during a study of T-cell reconstitution after alpha-beta-depleted transplantation in children. During its preparation, the TCRbeta library received unique molecular identifiers. TCRdb re-called the PCR reads through MiXCR, storing one row per CDR3 protein. The repertoire holds about 610,000 distinct CDR3 sequences, with 8% to 11% as singletons. The specimen comprised PBMCs from the stem cell graft donor, sampled from the stem cell graft. This sequence originates from a human donor who donated a stem cell graft to a child with acute myeloid leukemia.

CDR3 in amino acids: CASSPTGQGNHEQFF. The CDR3, as DNA: TGTGCCAGCTCACCTACGGGACAGGGAAACCATGAGCAGTTCTTC. This sequence joins TRBV18 and TRBJ2-1; TRBD1 agrees at 9 bases. Trimming cost V 3 bases and J 8 bases; bases outside gene matches: 8. From germline, CDR1 is KGHSH and CDR2 LQKENI. The CDR3 has 15 residues.